This T cell receptor (beta chain) was recovered during a study of cytotoxic CD8 clonotypes in ibrutinib-treated CLL. Study-wide results and caveats: Having risen at ibrutinib response, clonality had fallen back toward baseline by progression.

About 1.8 micrograms of genomic DNA came from cryopreserved PBMCs for TCR beta libraries. The repertoire was sequenced with immunoSEQ multiplex PCR; TCRdb's copy has only in-frame clones and lacks some. This sample has 250,000 to 350,000 clones, with around 76% found just once. A word on this clone: Its antigen is as yet unknown.

The CDR3 consists of 14 residues. V lost 3 bases and J lost 5, with 15 bases in between. Germline CDR1 is SQVTM and CDR2 is ANQGSEA. Sequenced here: PBMCs, sampled at disease progression, from a patient treated with ibrutinib. The sequence was collected from a human donor with chronic lymphocytic leukemia. The chain has TRBV29-1 and TRBJ2-3; a possible D gene is TRBD2 (6 bases). The CDR3 DNA reads TGCAGCGTTGATTGGCGGGACTTTGGAGATACGCAGTATTTT. Its translation is CSVDWRDFGDTQYF.